This T cell receptor (beta chain) was recorded in a study of blood T cell repertoires in COVID-19. Overall study: The United States, Italy and Spain supplied acute and convalescent COVID-19 samples.

Under the authors' procedure: Amplification from reference gene primers served as the basis for estimated nucleated cell counts. Profiling relied on immunoSEQ multiplex PCR, and the TCRdb table lists in-frame clones only, not all of them. V, J and clone size are those of that table, while D and trimming were read from the DNA. The data show approximately 84,000 clones, 85% to 90% seen once. The sample was peripheral blood. This clonotype was obtained from a human donor with active COVID-19. The donor label of this sample is uncertain.

For the CDR3, the DNA is TGTGCTAGTGGTTTGACGACTAGCGGGGGCCAAGAGACCCAGTACTTC. Translation: CASGLTTSGGQETQYF. This rearrangement joins TRBV12-5 to TRBJ2-5; 12 nucleotides agree with TRBD2. The CDR3 extends over 16 amino acids. CDR1 and CDR2 from the germline V gene are LGHNT and FRNRAP. With V trimmed by 2 bases and J by 1 base, 2 bases remained unmatched.